Each of the 23 T cell receptor beta chains below was sequenced from the same sample in a study of CD8 T cells in Susac syndrome (dated by TCRdb to between 2019 and 2020). The library was generated by the immunoSEQ multiplex PCR assay. RNA was extracted with the RNeasy kit and roughly 0.45 to 1 ug was reverse transcribed using random hexamers. TCRdb reprocessed the public reads (quality trimming at Q25 with fastp, clone calling with MiXCR) and kept in-frame beta chains. Each CDR3 protein appears once, grouped with its most common genes and DNA. The sample records approximately 180,000 distinct CDR3 sequences, 95% of which are singletons. The ten largest clones represent about 0.093% of the sample. Sequenced sample: CD4+ T cells from PBMCs. The receptors shown here come from a human donor with multiple sclerosis.

This chain joins TRBV20-1 and TRBJ1-5; 8 bases match TRBD1. Per germline, CDR1 DFQATT and CDR2 SNEGSKA (reference sequence). V shed 5 bases, J shed 5 bases, and the junction held 5 bases outside the gene matches. The CDR3 runs to 13 residues. The CDR3, as DNA: TGCAGTGCTCAGGACAGGGATCATCAGCCCCAGCATTTT. Residues: CSAQDRDHQPQHF.

This sequence joins TRBV30 and TRBJ1-5; D possibly corresponds to TRBD1 (5 bases). Germline V gene data show CDR1 as GTSNPN and CDR2 as SVGIG (reference sequence). The V gene lost 0 bases and the J gene lost 3 bases, with 12 bases spanning the gap. This CDR3 spans 15 amino acids. CDR3 DNA: TGTGCCTGGAGTGTAGGGCGGGGGAACAATCAGCCCCAGCATTTT. The encoded protein is CAWSVGRGNNQPQHF.

The rearrangement links TRBV15 to TRBJ2-7, with D possibly being TRBD1 (6 bases). The ends were cut back, 0 bases at V and 4 bases at J, with 7 bases in the middle. CDR3 length: 13 amino acids. Germline loops: CDR1 LNHNV, CDR2 YYDKDF (reference sequence). The CDR3 DNA is TGTGCCACCAGCAGAGACACAGGGTACGAGCAGTACTTC. Translation gives CATSRDTGYEQYF.

The chain recombines TRBV7-8 with TRBJ1-5; 7 bases match TRBD1. The trim removed 5 bases at V and 4 bases at J, leaving 5 bases unmatched. The germline V gene encodes CDR1 SGHVS and CDR2 FQNEAQ. This CDR3 comprises 14 residues. The CDR3 region has the DNA TGTGCCAGCAGCCCGGGACAGCCTAATCAGCCCCAGCATTTT. This gives the protein CASSPGQPNQPQHF.

The chain joins TRBV2 to TRBJ1-1; possible D gene TRBD1, 6 bases. Trimming cost V 6 bases and J 2 bases, with 10 bases left between them. The length of the CDR3 is 13 residues. Germline lookup yields CDR1 SNHLY and CDR2 FYNNEI. CDR3 bases: TGTGCCAGCAGGGACAGCAGAAACACTGAAGCTTTCTTT. It encodes CASRDSRNTEAFF. Drawing the rest from reference TRBV2 and TRBJ1-1, the complete variable domain is EPEVTQTPSHQVTQMGQEVILRCVPISNHLYFYWYRQILGQKVEFLVSFYNNEISEKSEIFDDQFSVERPDGSNFTLKIRSTKLEDSAMYFCASRDSRNTEAFFGQGTRLTVV.

The rearrangement uses TRBV5-6 and TRBJ2-3, with D maybe TRBD1 (6 bases). The V and J ends lost 3 bases and 2 bases respectively, with 10 bases between them. Looked up from germline, CDR1 is SGHDT and CDR2 is YYEEEE. The CDR3 extends over 14 amino acids. The CDR3 nucleotides are TGTGCCAGCAGCTCAAGACAGGTCACAGATACGCAGTATTTT. Protein sequence: CASSSRQVTDTQYF.

This rearrangement joins TRBV20-1 to TRBJ2-3, with 8 positions matching TRBD1. The length of the CDR3 is 13 residues. Losses at the gene ends were 4 bases for V and 7 bases for J; bases not matched to a gene: 7. Germline-derived CDR1 and CDR2 are DFQATT and SNEGSKA (reference sequence). DNA of the CDR3: TGCAGTGCTACCCGGGACAGGTTCAATACGCAGTATTTT. It encodes CSATRDRFNTQYF.

V gene TRBV20-1 combines with J gene TRBJ1-2; the D is unclear. This CDR3 comprises 13 residues. CDR1 is DFQATT, CDR2 SNEGSKA, per germline (reference sequence). Trimming took 3 bases from V and 1 from J, leaving 9 bases between them. The CDR3 coding sequence is TGCAGTGCTAGCGGTCTTAATAACTATGGCTACACCTTC. Amino acid sequence: CSASGLNNYGYTF.

The chain combines TRBV19 with TRBJ2-7; 8 bases map to TRBD1. The CDR3 extends over 14 amino acids. Trimming cost V 4 bases and J 2 bases; bases outside gene matches: 4. From germline, CDR1 is LNHDA and CDR2 SQIVND (reference sequence). In nucleotides, the CDR3 is TGTGCCAGTAGTAAGACAGGGGTAACCTACGAGCAGTACTTC. This gives the protein CASSKTGVTYEQYF.

The genes are TRBV20-1 and TRBJ1-1; 8 bases agree with TRBD1. The CDR3 extends over 15 amino acids. Looked up from germline, CDR1 is DFQATT and CDR2 is SNEGSKA (reference sequence). J was trimmed by 6 bases and V by 1 base; bases with no gene match: 10. CDR3 in amino acids: CSARGQTGVDAEAFF. For the CDR3, the DNA is TGCAGTGCTAGAGGCCAGACAGGGGTCGACGCTGAAGCTTTCTTT.

This chain joins TRBV6-2 or TRBV6-3 and TRBJ1-1; D is unclear. V was trimmed by 8 bases and J by 1 base, leaving 11 bases between them. Germline V gives CDR1 MNHEY, CDR2 SVGEGT. This CDR3 is built from 13 residues. Written as DNA, the CDR3 is TGTGCCAGCCGGAGCCATGGGAACACTGAAGCTTTCTTT. The encoded protein is CASRSHGNTEAFF.

The gene calls are TRBV30 and TRBJ1-1; 7 nucleotides align to TRBD1. V lost 4 bases and J lost 0; bases outside the gene matches: 5. Germline assignment: CDR1 GTSNPN and CDR2 SVGIG (reference sequence). The CDR3 loop spans 14 amino acids. CDR3 amino acids: CAWTTGTVNTEAFF. The CDR3 region has the DNA TGTGCCTGGACAACCGGGACAGTGAACACTGAAGCTTTCTTT.

This clonotype has only one observation. J is TRBJ1-6 and V is TRBV19, with TRBD1 as a possible D gene (6 bases). This CDR3 has 14 residues. Trimming pared 5 bases from V and 8 bases from J, leaving 13 bases between. Germline CDR1 LNHDA, CDR2 SQIVND (reference sequence). The CDR3 reads CASSVSGEYSPLHF. CDR3 nucleotide sequence: TGTGCCAGTAGTGTCTCAGGGGAATATTCACCCCTCCACTTT. Variable domain in full (rest from reference TRBV19 and TRBJ1-6): DGGITQSPKYLFRKEGQNVTLSCEQNLNHDAMYWYRQDPGQGLRLIYYSQIVNDFQKGDIAEGYSVSREKKESFPLTVTSAQKNPTAFYLCASSVSGEYSPLHFGNGTRLTVT.

The chain links TRBV20-1 to TRBJ2-3; D is unresolved. CDR3 size: 16 residues. V was shortened by 0 bases and J by 1 base, with 14 bases between the two germline ends. The germline CDR1 and CDR2 sequences are DFQATT and SNEGSKA (reference sequence). The CDR3 DNA reads TGCAGTGCTAGAGATGGAGCTCCCCCTGGCACAGATACGCAGTATTTT. Translation: CSARDGAPPGTDTQYF.

The rearrangement uses TRBV20-1 and TRBJ1-5, with a weak D call TRBD1 (6 bases). This CDR3 comprises 14 residues. Germline V gene sequence: CDR1 DFQATT, CDR2 SNEGSKA (reference sequence). CDR3 nucleotides: TGCAGCGCCCAGTCCCAAGGGGGGCCTCAGCCCCAGCATTTT. Amino acids: CSAQSQGGPQPQHF.

The count of this clonotype is one. The CDR3 loop is CASSLVRNTGELFF. The CDR3 DNA sequence: TGCGCCAGCAGCTTGGTCCGGAACACCGGGGAGCTGTTTTTT. V and J are TRBV5-1 and TRBJ2-2; D ambiguous. The CDR3 length is 14 residues. Trimming took off 0 bases at V and 1 base at J, with 4 bases between the two ends. CDR1 and CDR2 (germline): SGHRS, YFSETQ.

The rearrangement uses TRBV7-2 and TRBJ1-2; 8 positions match TRBD1. The V and J ends lost 5 bases and 5 bases, in that order; junction bases with no gene match: 4. CDR3 length equals 13 residues. CDR1 SGHTA and CDR2 FQGNSA come from the germline V gene. CDR3 protein: CASSVTGEYGYTF. CDR3 bases: TGTGCCAGCAGCGTGACAGGGGAATATGGCTACACCTTC.

This clonotype appeared a single time. The rearrangement links TRBV2 to TRBJ2-5; 9 bases fit TRBD2. The CDR3 consists of 14 residues. Trimming took 4 bases from V and 6 from J; bases not matched to a gene: 6. Germline V gene lookup returns CDR1 SNHLY and CDR2 FYNNEI. The CDR3 DNA reads as TGTGCCAGCAGTGGGGAAGCGGGGGGACAGACCCAGTACTTC. Protein: CASSGEAGGQTQYF.

J is TRBJ2-4 and V is TRBV4-1; 9 bases fit TRBD1. V shed 2 bases and J 0 bases; nucleotides not matched to a gene: 14. CDR3 length equals 20 residues. CDR1 is MGHRA, CDR2 YSYEKL, per germline. DNA for the CDR3: TGCGCCAGCAGCCAACTCTTTGGGACAGGGAGGCTGGGAGCCAAAAACATTCAGTACTTC. Amino acids: CASSQLFGTGRLGAKNIQYF.

The V and J genes are TRBV19 and TRBJ2-5; TRBD1 agrees at 7 bases. This CDR3 spans 15 amino acids. The junction had 12 bases not matched to a gene; V was cut back by 6 bases and J by 5 bases. CDR1 and CDR2 (germline): LNHDA, SQIVND (reference sequence). CDR3 sequence reads: CASRALDRDAETQYF. CDR3 nucleotides: TGTGCCAGTAGAGCTTTAGACAGGGACGCGGAGACCCAGTACTTC.

The V gene is TRBV12-3 or TRBV12-4, the J gene TRBJ1-6; D is ambiguous. The V gene lost 5 bases and the J gene lost 11 bases, with 13 bases spanning the gap. This CDR3 is 13 amino acids long. The CDR3 spells CASSTRRQAPLHF. For the CDR3, the DNA is TGTGCCAGCAGTACCCGACGGCAGGCACCCCTCCACTTT.

The chain uses TRBV6-6 and TRBJ1-6; D not resolved. Trimming shortened V by 6 bases and J by 10 bases, and 16 bases separated the two germline ends. Germline CDR1 reads MNHNY; CDR2 reads SVGAGI (reference sequence). CDR3 length: 14 amino acids. The CDR3 loop is CASSLAPERSPLHF. For the CDR3, the DNA is TGTGCCAGCAGCCTCGCCCCCGAGAGGTCACCCCTCCACTTT.

The chain links TRBV3-1 to TRBJ1-6; D might be TRBD1 (6 bases). V dropped 1 base and J dropped 10 bases, with 11 bases sitting between them. CDR3 length equals 14 residues. Germline values: CDR1 LGHDT, CDR2 YNNKEL (reference sequence). In DNA form, the CDR3 reads TGTGCCAGCAGCCAAGTACAGGGAACCTCACCCCTCCACTTT. Translated, it gives CASSQVQGTSPLHF.